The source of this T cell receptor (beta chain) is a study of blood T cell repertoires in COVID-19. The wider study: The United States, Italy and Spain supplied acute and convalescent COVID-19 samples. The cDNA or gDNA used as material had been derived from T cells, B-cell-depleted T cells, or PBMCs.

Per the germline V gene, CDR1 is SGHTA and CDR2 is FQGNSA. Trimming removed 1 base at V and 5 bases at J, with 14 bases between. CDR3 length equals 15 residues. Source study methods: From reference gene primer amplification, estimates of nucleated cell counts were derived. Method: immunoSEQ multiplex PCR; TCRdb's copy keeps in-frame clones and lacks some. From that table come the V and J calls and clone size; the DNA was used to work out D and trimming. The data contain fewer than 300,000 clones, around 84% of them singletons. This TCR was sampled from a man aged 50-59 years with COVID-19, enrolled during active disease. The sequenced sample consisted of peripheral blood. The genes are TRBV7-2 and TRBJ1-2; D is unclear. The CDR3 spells CASSLDDTTWYGYTF. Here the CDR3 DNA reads TGTGCCAGCAGCTTAGATGACACAACCTGGTATGGCTACACCTTC. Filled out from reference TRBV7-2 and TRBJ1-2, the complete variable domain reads GAGVSQSPSNKVTEKGKDVELRCDPISGHTALYWYRQSLGQGLEFLIYFQGNSAPDKSGLPSDRFSAERTGGSVSTLTIQRTQQEDSAVYLCASSLDDTTWYGYTFGSGTRLTVV.